This T cell receptor beta chain is from a study of memory CD4+ T cells and cytomegalovirus serostatus. Study details: Donors were healthy Belgian adults, under 10 CMV seropositive and 24 seronegative. Regarding the study as a whole: CD4+ memory repertoires contained about 40% of the 164 reported CMV TCRbeta sequences.

The sort gate was single viable CD3+CD4+CD8-CD45RO+ cells for memory CD4+ T cells. Serum IgG to CMV pp150, pp28, p38 and p52 defined serostatus. In the original workflow: Out-of-frame sequences were removed, leaving 2,204,828 distinct TCRbeta sequences. The assay was immunoSEQ multiplex PCR, and TCRdb's table has in-frame clones only and misses some. Clone size and the V and J calls come from that table; the DNA yielded D and trimming. In the table there are around 45,000 clones, 60% to 80% of which are singletons. As regards this clone: Its antigen is undetermined.

The CDR3 has 13 amino acids. V dropped 6 bases and J dropped 11; count of bases not matched to a gene: 9. CDR1 is MNHNS and CDR2 is SASEGT in the germline V gene. This TCR derives from an adult in good health and CMV-seropositive. The sample was memory CD4+ T cells from blood. This rearrangement joins TRBV6-1 to TRBJ2-2; 7 positions match TRBD1. The CDR3 sequence: CASSNIRDSELFF. The CDR3 DNA is TGTGCCAGCAGCAATATCCGGGACAGCGAGCTGTTTTTT.